Listed here are 5 T cell receptor beta chains from one sample, sequenced in a study of T-cell memory formation after mild COVID-19. MiXCR was run by TCRdb on the 5' RACE reads, yielding one entry per CDR3 protein. The sample carries 450,000 or so distinct CDR3 sequences, around a quarter recorded once. Material for sequencing was PBMCs or a T cell subset sorted from them (not recorded which). These TCRs come from an adult woman who had mild COVID-19 (a few samples of this study predate the infection). Cell type and time point are not known.

This clonotype was recorded at least ten times. This chain joins TRBV7-2 and TRBJ2-3; D unresolved. CDR1 is SGHTA and CDR2 is FQGNSA in the germline V gene. Trimming shortened V by 7 bases and J by 12 bases, and 20 bases separated the two germline ends. This CDR3 has 13 residues. The DNA for the CDR3 is TGTGCCAGCACCACTGACCGAATTGGTCCACAGTATTTT. This translates into CASTTDRIGPQYF.

The rearrangement uses TRBV3-1 and TRBJ2-1; D gene ambiguous. V was clipped by 3 bases and J by 6 bases, with 18 bases between them. CDR1 LGHDT and CDR2 YNNKEL come from the germline V gene (reference sequence). The CDR3 spans 16 residues. CDR3 coding DNA: TGTGCCAGCAGCCATGAAGGGCGACGTCGACGCAATGAGCAGTTCTTC. This codes for CASSHEGRRRRNEQFF.

This clonotype was seen a handful of times. The chain's CDR3 is CSARGRDTPYEQYF. CDR3 DNA: TGCAGTGCTAGAGGCCGGGACACCCCCTACGAGCAGTACTTC. This rearrangement joins TRBV20-1 to TRBJ2-7, with a possible D match to TRBD1 (6 bases). The CDR3 is 14 residues long. Deletions cut 1 base from V and 2 bases from J, with 12 bases between. CDR1 and CDR2 (germline): DFQATT, SNEGSKA (reference sequence).

The V call is TRBV12-3 or TRBV12-4, the J call TRBJ1-4; D is unclear. V was trimmed by 6 bases and J by 4 bases, leaving 9 bases between them. CDR3 length: 13 amino acids. CDR3 nucleotides: TGTGCCAGCAGACGAGGGCTTAATGAAAAACTGTTTTTT. Protein: CASRRGLNEKLFF.

The chain carries TRBV6-2 or TRBV6-3 and TRBJ2-7; unclear D gene. This CDR3 contains 12 residues. Germline values: CDR1 MNHEY, CDR2 SVGEGT. V dropped 5 bases and J dropped 3 bases, with 8 bases sitting between them. CDR3: CASSPLIYEQYF. The CDR3 DNA sequence: TGTGCCAGCAGTCCTCTCATCTACGAGCAGTACTTC.